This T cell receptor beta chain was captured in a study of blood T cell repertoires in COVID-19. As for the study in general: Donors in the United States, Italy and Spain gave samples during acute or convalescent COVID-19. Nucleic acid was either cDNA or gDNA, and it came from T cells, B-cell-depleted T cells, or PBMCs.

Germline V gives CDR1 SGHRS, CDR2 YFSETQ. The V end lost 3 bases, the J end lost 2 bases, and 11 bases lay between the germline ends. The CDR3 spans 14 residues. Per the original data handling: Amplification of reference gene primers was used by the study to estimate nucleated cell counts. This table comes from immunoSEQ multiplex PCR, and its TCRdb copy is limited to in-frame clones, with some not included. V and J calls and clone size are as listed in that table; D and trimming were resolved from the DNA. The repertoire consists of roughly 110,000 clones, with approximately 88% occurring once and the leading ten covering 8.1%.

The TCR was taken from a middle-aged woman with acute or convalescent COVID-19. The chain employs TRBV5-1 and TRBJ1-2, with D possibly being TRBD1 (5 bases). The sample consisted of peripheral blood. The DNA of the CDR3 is TGCGCCAGCAGCTCCGCGGGGACCAACTATGGCTACACCTTC. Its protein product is CASSSAGTNYGYTF.